Below, one T cell receptor beta chain is given with its context. The sample has other DNA sequences that encode this CDR3 too. This sample was taken from a study of T cells in localized non-small cell lung cancer. Assay used: immunoSEQ multiplex PCR; TCRdb lists only in-frame clones, some missing. The repertoire holds around 94,000 clones, with roughly 87% as singletons. V was pared by 5 bases and J by 1 base, with 6 bases between. Germline V CDR1 and CDR2: MNHEY, SVGAGI. This CDR3 is built from 13 residues. This sequence originates from a man aged 35-75 years with stage I squamous cell lung carcinoma. The rearrangement uses TRBV6-5 and TRBJ1-5; possible D gene TRBD1, 5 bases. The sample consisted of peripheral blood, taken before any cancer treatment. The CDR3 sequence: CASSRDSNQPQHF. The CDR3 DNA is TGTGCCAGCAGTCGGGACAGCAATCAGCCCCAGCATTTT.